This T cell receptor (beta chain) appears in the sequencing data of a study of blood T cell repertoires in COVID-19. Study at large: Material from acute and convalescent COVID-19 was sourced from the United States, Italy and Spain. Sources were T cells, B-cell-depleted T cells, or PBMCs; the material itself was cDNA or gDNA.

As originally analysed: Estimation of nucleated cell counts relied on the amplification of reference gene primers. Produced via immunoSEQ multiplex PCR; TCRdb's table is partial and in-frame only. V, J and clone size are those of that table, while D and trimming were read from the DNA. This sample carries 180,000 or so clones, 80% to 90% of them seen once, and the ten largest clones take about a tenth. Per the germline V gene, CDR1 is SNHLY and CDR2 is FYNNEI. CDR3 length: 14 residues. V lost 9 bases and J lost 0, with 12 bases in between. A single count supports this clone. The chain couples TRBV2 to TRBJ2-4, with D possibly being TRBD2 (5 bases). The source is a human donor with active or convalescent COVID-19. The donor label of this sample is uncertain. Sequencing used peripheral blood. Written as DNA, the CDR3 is TGTGCCAGTAGAGCGGTACTAGCCAAAAACATTCAGTACTTC. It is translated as CASRAVLAKNIQYF.